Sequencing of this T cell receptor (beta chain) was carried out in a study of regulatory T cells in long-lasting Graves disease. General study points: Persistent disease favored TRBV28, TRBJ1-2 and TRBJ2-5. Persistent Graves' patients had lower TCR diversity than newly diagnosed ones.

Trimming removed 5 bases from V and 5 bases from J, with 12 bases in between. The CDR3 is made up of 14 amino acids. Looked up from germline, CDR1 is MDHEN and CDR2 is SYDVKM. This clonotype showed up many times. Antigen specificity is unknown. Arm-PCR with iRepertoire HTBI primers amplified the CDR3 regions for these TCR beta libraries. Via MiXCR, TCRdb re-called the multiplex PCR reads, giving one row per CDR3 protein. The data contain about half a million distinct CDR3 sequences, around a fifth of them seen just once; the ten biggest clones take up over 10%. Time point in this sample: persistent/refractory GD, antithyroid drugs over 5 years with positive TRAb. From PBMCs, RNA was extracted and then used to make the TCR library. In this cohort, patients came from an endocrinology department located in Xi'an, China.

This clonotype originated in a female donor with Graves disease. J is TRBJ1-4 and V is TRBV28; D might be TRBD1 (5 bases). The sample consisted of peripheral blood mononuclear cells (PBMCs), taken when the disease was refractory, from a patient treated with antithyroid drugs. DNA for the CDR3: TGTGCCAGCAGTCCCGGGACGGAGAATGAAAAACTGTTTTTT. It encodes CASSPGTENEKLFF.